Below, one T cell receptor (beta chain) is given with its context. The data stem from a study of blood T cell repertoires in COVID-19. Study as a whole: The samples span acute and convalescent COVID-19 from the United States, Italy and Spain. In each case, the material was cDNA or gDNA derived from T cells, B-cell-depleted T cells, or PBMCs.

Original data processing: Cell counts per sample came from amplifying reference gene primers. TCRdb keeps only in-frame clones here, not all; method: immunoSEQ multiplex PCR. D and trimming come from the DNA, and the V and J calls and clone size come from that table. The sample has a few hundred thousand clones, approximately 86% seen once. Seattle enrolled patients during active infection and tracked them longitudinally. Germline V gene sequence: CDR1 SGHRS, CDR2 YFSETQ. V was clipped by 2 bases and J by 0 bases, with 6 bases between them. This CDR3 spans 14 amino acids. Sequencing input: peripheral blood. The chain couples TRBV5-1 to TRBJ2-1, with D maybe TRBD1 (6 bases). The receptor's source is a woman in her sixties or seventies with COVID-19, enrolled during active disease. The CDR3 spells CASSLQGSYNEQFF. The DNA of the CDR3 is TGCGCCAGCAGCTTACAGGGCTCCTACAATGAGCAGTTCTTC.